These 16 T cell receptor beta chains share one sample of origin, sequenced in a study of naive and memory T cell subsets (dated by TCRdb to the late 2010s). The library relied on UMI-ligation and nested PCR. The sequencer listed for this sample is Illumina MiSeq. The beta constant-region primer consisted of an equimolar mixture of two oligonucleotides that together covered TRBC1 and TRBC2. Using fastp at Q25 and MiXCR, TCRdb reprocessed the public reads and kept productive beta chains. CDR3 protein duplicates are merged, each entry listing the most common genes and DNA. The sample contains about 85,000 distinct CDR3 sequences, over 10% of them found a single time. About 0.93% of the sample goes to the ten largest clones. Sequenced material: central memory CD4+ T cells from blood. This sample's cell subset or site label indicates: central memory, CD45RA- CD27+. Every receptor here comes from a human donor in good health.

This clonotype was detected ten times or more. The chain combines TRBV6-6 with TRBJ2-5; no clear D gene. The germline V gene has CDR1 MNHNY and CDR2 SVGAGI (reference sequence). Trimming cost V 7 bases and J 5 bases, with 11 bases left between them. The CDR3 has 12 residues. Written as DNA, the CDR3 is TGTGCCAGCAAAAGCCCGCGGGAGACCCAGTACTTC. Its protein is CASKSPRETQYF.

In this sample, this clonotype turned up many times. The chain uses TRBV11-3 and TRBJ2-5; D gene uncertain. Trimming removed 5 bases from V and 0 bases from J, with 10 bases in between. Germline-derived CDR1 and CDR2 are SGHNT and YENEEA. The CDR3 covers 14 residues. The DNA for the CDR3 is TGTGCCAGCAGCGCTGGGCAGTACCAAGAGACCCAGTACTTC. It encodes CASSAGQYQETQYF.

This clonotype was recorded many times. The V call is TRBV14, the J call TRBJ2-7; a weak D match, TRBD2 (5 bases). CDR1 is SGHDN and CDR2 is FVKESK in the germline V gene. V was trimmed by 0 bases and J by 5 bases, leaving 11 bases between them. The CDR3 runs 14 residues. The CDR3 region has the DNA TGTGCCAGCAGCCAAGATTTCACCGGGGACGAGCAGTACTTC. Amino acids: CASSQDFTGDEQYF.

On this clonotype itself: At one end the junction does not follow the germline gene, possibly because of a read error. This chain connects TRBV7-3 to TRBJ1-6; D remains unclear. CDR1 is SGHTA, CDR2 FQGTGA, per germline. CDR3 length: 14 residues. CDR3 residues: CASSSGPHNSPLNF. In DNA form, the CDR3 reads TGTGCCAGCAGCTCGGGCCCACATAATTCACCCCTCAACTTT.

There are a few counts of this clonotype. The chain is built from TRBV6-6 and TRBJ2-6; unclear D gene. Per the germline V gene, CDR1 is MNHNY and CDR2 is SVGAGI (reference sequence). V lost 2 bases and J lost 1, with 6 bases in between. This CDR3 is 15 amino acids long. The CDR3 sequence is CASSYVGSGANVLTF. Here the CDR3 DNA reads TGTGCCAGCAGTTACGTAGGGTCTGGGGCCAACGTCCTGACTTTC.

Here the CDR3 reads CASSLRRVTSNEKLFF. The CDR3 DNA is TGTGCCAGCTCTCTCCGGAGGGTGACGTCTAATGAAAAACTGTTTTTT. The V and J genes are TRBV18 and TRBJ1-4; D is undetermined. Germline V gives CDR1 KGHSH, CDR2 LQKENI. Trimming removed 6 bases at V and 3 bases at J, with 17 bases between. This CDR3 comprises 16 residues.

This chain links TRBV30 with TRBJ1-3; tentatively, D is TRBD1 (6 bases). This CDR3 is 18 amino acids long. Germline-derived CDR1 and CDR2 are GTSNPN and SVGIG (reference sequence). Trimming left V 0 bases short and J 2 bases short, with 20 bases between. In DNA, the CDR3 is TGTGCCTGGAGTGTACTCGGGACAACGTATAGAGCTGGAAACACCATATATTTT. This sequence encodes CAWSVLGTTYRAGNTIYF.

The J gene is TRBJ2-3, the V gene TRBV6-5; unclear D gene. Germline assignment: CDR1 MNHEY and CDR2 SVGAGI. V was clipped by 4 bases and J by 0 bases, with 17 bases between them. CDR3 length: 17 residues. Written as DNA, the CDR3 is TGTGCCAGCAGTTCCACCTACAGAGGAACTAGCACAGATACGCAGTATTTT. It is translated as CASSSTYRGTSTDTQYF.

This clonotype was counted many times. The rearrangement uses TRBV2 and TRBJ2-3; 7 positions agree with TRBD2. CDR3 length: 13 residues. With 4 bases clipped from V and 5 bases from J, the junction kept 3 bases outside the gene matches. Germline CDR1 is SNHLY and CDR2 is FYNNEI. The CDR3 DNA reads as TGTGCCAGCAGTGGAACGGGGGGAGATACGCAGTATTTT. Its protein product is CASSGTGGDTQYF. Full variable domain (rest looked up from reference TRBV2 and TRBJ2-3): EPEVTQTPSHQVTQMGQEVILRCVPISNHLYFYWYRQILGQKVEFLVSFYNNEISEKSEIFDDQFSVERPDGSNFTLKIRSTKLEDSAMYFCASSGTGGDTQYFGPGTRLTVL.

CDR3 DNA sequence: TGTGCCATCAGGGCCTCCATCCGGGCGGGGACAGATACGCAGTATTTT. Amino acids: CAIRASIRAGTDTQYF. The chain recombines TRBV10-3 with TRBJ2-3; TRBD2 might be the D (6 bases). The germline V gene has CDR1 ENHRY and CDR2 SYGVKD. The CDR3 has 16 residues. V lost 6 bases and J 3 bases, leaving 19 bases between the germline ends.

The chain uses TRBV11-2 and TRBJ1-1; TRBD1 is a possible D gene (5 bases). V dropped 6 bases and J dropped 0 bases, with 17 bases sitting between them. The CDR3 has 16 residues. Germline loops: CDR1 SGHAT, CDR2 FQNNGV. CDR3 nucleotide sequence: TGTGCCAGCAGGCCGACAGCGAGAGCCCTGAACACTGAAGCTTTCTTT. Its protein is CASRPTARALNTEAFF. Variable domain in full (rest from reference TRBV11-2 and TRBJ1-1): EAGVAQSPRYKIIEKRQSVAFWCNPISGHATLYWYQQILGQGPKLLIQFQNNGVVDDSQLPKDRFSAERLKGVDSTLKIQPAKLEDSAVYLCASRPTARALNTEAFFGQGTRLTVV.

V gene TRBV11-3 combines with J gene TRBJ2-1, with D possibly TRBD2 on 6 matching bases. Germline V gene lookup returns CDR1 SGHNT and CDR2 YENEEA. This CDR3 contains 15 residues. V lost 5 bases and J 7 bases, leaving 18 bases between the germline ends. The CDR3 coding sequence is TGTGCCAGCAGCCAGCAAACCGGGAGAGCTAATGAGCAGTTCTTC. Protein product: CASSQQTGRANEQFF. Complete variable domain (other parts from reference TRBV11-3 and TRBJ2-1): EAGVVQSPRYKIIEKKQPVAFWCNPISGHNTLYWYLQNLGQGPELLIRYENEEAVDDSQLPKDRFSAERLKGVDSTLKIQPAELGDSAVYLCASSQQTGRANEQFFGPGTRLTVL.

The CDR3 loop is CASSTGEVHYGYTF. In DNA, the CDR3 is TGCGCCAGCAGCACCGGGGAGGTGCACTATGGCTACACCTTC. V and J are TRBV5-1 and TRBJ1-2; D remains unclear. Germline V gene lookup returns CDR1 SGHRS and CDR2 YFSETQ. Between the trimmed V and J ends, which lost 4 bases and 3 bases, there was a span of 13 bases. CDR3 length: 14 residues.

The chain recombines TRBV2 with TRBJ2-1; 7 bases are shared with TRBD2. This CDR3 contains 16 residues. In germline, CDR1 is SNHLY, CDR2 FYNNEI. The trim removed 7 bases at V and 9 bases at J, leaving 18 bases unmatched. As DNA, the CDR3 is TGTGCCAGCACATTCGATGCGGGAGCAGGATCGGGTGAGCAGTTCTTC. Protein sequence: CASTFDAGAGSGEQFF.

The chain employs TRBV30 and TRBJ1-3; D remains ambiguous. The V end lost 0 bases, the J end lost 0 bases, and 6 bases lay between the germline ends. This CDR3 region has 14 residues. Germline V gene sequence: CDR1 GTSNPN, CDR2 SVGIG (reference sequence). The CDR3 here is CAWSVQSSGNTIYF. The CDR3, as DNA: TGTGCCTGGAGTGTACAGAGCTCTGGAAACACCATATATTTT.

V gene TRBV29-1 combines with J gene TRBJ2-3, with D unclear. This CDR3 is 14 amino acids long. Germline V gene data show CDR1 as SQVTM and CDR2 as ANQGSEA. Deletions cut 3 bases from V and 0 bases from J, with 10 bases between. The CDR3 sequence: CSVDSGLSTDTQYF. CDR3 in DNA: TGCAGCGTTGATTCGGGCTTGAGCACAGATACGCAGTATTTT.